The 22 T cell receptor beta chains reported below all come from one sample, sequenced in a study of cytomegalovirus exposure and HLA in healthy donors. The primer mix had 60 Vbeta and 13 Jbeta primers. Some clones are missing from TCRdb's copy, which holds only in-frame ones; the method was immunoSEQ multiplex PCR. The data contain approximately 97,000 clones, roughly four fifths of them singletons. The sequenced material came from PBMCs. These receptors originate from a male donor in good health and CMV-seropositive.

The chain links TRBV7-2 to TRBJ1-5; maybe TRBD1 (5 bases). The CDR3 is 16 residues long. Germline-derived CDR1 and CDR2 are SGHTA and FQGNSA. The V gene lost 0 bases and the J gene lost 4 bases, with 13 bases spanning the gap. The CDR3 nucleotides read TGTGCCAGCAGCTTAGCCGCGGCAGGGCTTAATCAGCCCCAGCATTTT. Its protein product is CASSLAAAGLNQPQHF.

The chain is built from TRBV7-2 and TRBJ2-1; D gene uncertain. Per the germline V gene, CDR1 is SGHTA and CDR2 is FQGNSA. The CDR3 loop spans 13 amino acids. Trimming removed 5 bases from V and 0 bases from J, with 5 bases in between. In nucleotides, the CDR3 is TGTGCCAGCAGCCGGAGCTCCTACAATGAGCAGTTCTTC. Its protein product is CASSRSSYNEQFF.

The genes are TRBV19 and TRBJ2-3; 7 positions match TRBD2. The V segment lost 5 bases and the J segment 7 bases; nucleotides outside the gene matches: 3. Germline CDR1 reads LNHDA; CDR2 reads SQIVND (reference sequence). This CDR3 has 12 amino acids. CDR3 sequence reads: CASSPGGNTQYF. The CDR3 coding sequence is TGTGCCAGTAGTCCGGGGGGAAATACGCAGTATTTT.

This chain connects TRBV9 to TRBJ2-7; TRBD1 might be the D (6 bases). Trimming pared 4 bases from V and 4 bases from J, leaving 12 bases between. The CDR3 length is 13 residues. In germline, CDR1 is SGDLS, CDR2 YYNGEE. The CDR3: CASSSRTDYEQYF. The CDR3 nucleotides read TGTGCCAGCAGCTCCCGGACAGATTACGAGCAGTACTTC.

The chain joins TRBV2 to TRBJ1-5; D is uncertain. Germline V CDR1 and CDR2: SNHLY, FYNNEI. The CDR3 contains 15 residues. V was clipped by 7 bases and J by 7 bases, with 20 bases between them. The DNA of the CDR3 is TGTGCCAGCACCCAACGTTCAGGTTCAGGCCAGCCCCAGCATTTT. This sequence encodes CASTQRSGSGQPQHF.

Only a few counts were recorded for this clone. The CDR3 region has the DNA TGTGCCACCATACAGGAAAATAATTCACCCCTCCACTTT. Translating it yields CATIQENNSPLHF. This sequence joins TRBV28 and TRBJ1-6; perhaps TRBD1 as D (5 bases). This CDR3 region has 13 residues. V dropped 10 bases and J dropped 5 bases, with 12 bases sitting between them. Germline CDR1 MDHEN, CDR2 SYDVKM.

The chain recombines TRBV19 with TRBJ2-7; 8 bases are a match to TRBD1. The CDR3 totals 15 residues. J gave up 6 bases and V 3 bases, and 10 bases lay outside the gene matches. Germline V gives CDR1 LNHDA, CDR2 SQIVND (reference sequence). CDR3 loop: CASSIGQGNPLEQYF. The CDR3 bases are TGTGCCAGTAGTATCGGACAGGGTAATCCACTCGAGCAGTACTTC.

In its sample, this clone ranks as medium-sized. This sequence joins TRBV4-3 and TRBJ2-7; TRBD1 aligns across 7 bases. This CDR3 spans 16 amino acids. V gave up 1 base and J gave up 6 bases; unmatched junction bases: 12. Germline V CDR1 and CDR2: LGHNA, YSLEER. The CDR3 protein is CASSQVSGQPLAEQYF. The CDR3 DNA is TGCGCCAGCAGCCAAGTATCGGGACAGCCTTTGGCCGAGCAGTACTTC.

The CDR3 nucleotides read TGCGCCAGCAGTTTCGGGGACAGGGGTGGCTACACCTTC. This encodes CASSFGDRGGYTF. The rearrangement uses TRBV4-3 and TRBJ1-2, with 10 nucleotides matching TRBD1. CDR3 length: 13 residues. Unmatched junction bases numbered 5, after V lost 6 bases and J lost 7 bases. The V gene's germline CDR1 is LGHNA and CDR2 YSLEER.

The rearrangement links TRBV9 to TRBJ2-3, with 12 positions matching TRBD1. The V segment lost 4 bases and the J segment 1 base; nucleotides outside the gene matches: 16. The CDR3 extends over 20 amino acids. The germline V gene encodes CDR1 SGDLS and CDR2 YYNGEE. CDR3 protein: CASSPPGTGGFPTGTDTQYF. The CDR3 DNA reads TGTGCCAGCAGCCCCCCCGGGACAGGGGGCTTCCCCACAGGCACAGATACGCAGTATTTT.

The genes are TRBV6-5 and TRBJ2-7; TRBD1 might be the D (5 bases). The CDR3 loop spans 15 amino acids. Trimming took 7 bases from V and 4 from J, leaving 20 bases between them. The germline CDR1 and CDR2 sequences are MNHEY and SVGAGI. The CDR3 here is CASTLWQGGGYEQYF. DNA of the CDR3: TGTGCCAGCACCCTGTGGCAGGGCGGTGGGTACGAGCAGTACTTC.

The rearrangement joins TRBV7-9 to TRBJ1-5; D may be TRBD1 (5 bases). Trimming took off 5 bases at V and 1 base at J, with 12 bases between the two ends. CDR1 and CDR2 (germline): SEHNR, FQNEAQ (reference sequence). The CDR3 is 15 residues long. CDR3 residues: CASSPIGGSNQPQHF. The CDR3 DNA is TGTGCCAGCAGCCCTATTGGGGGGAGCAATCAGCCCCAGCATTTT.

The genes are TRBV5-1 and TRBJ1-1, with 8 bases lining up with TRBD1. The length of the CDR3 is 14 residues. V was pared by 5 bases and J by 3 bases, with 6 bases of the junction left unmatched. Looked up from germline, CDR1 is SGHRS and CDR2 is YFSETQ. The CDR3 is CASSQGAGDTEAFF. The DNA for the CDR3 is TGCGCCAGCAGTCAGGGGGCTGGGGACACTGAAGCTTTCTTT.

V usage is TRBV15 and J usage is TRBJ2-1, with 8 bases lining up with TRBD1. With 1 base clipped from V and 6 bases from J, the junction kept 8 bases outside the gene matches. Germline CDR1 reads LNHNV; CDR2 reads YYDKDF (reference sequence). This CDR3 is built from 16 residues. The CDR3 bases are TGTGCCACCAGCAGAGGAACGGGACAGGCCTTCAATGAGCAGTTCTTC. Its protein product is CATSRGTGQAFNEQFF. The full variable domain, with the rest looked up from reference TRBV15 and TRBJ2-1, is DAMVIQNPRYQVTQFGKPVTLSCSQTLNHNVMYWYQQKSSQAPKLLFHYYDKDFNNEADTPDNFQSRRPNTSFCFLDIRSPGLGDTAMYLCATSRGTGQAFNEQFFGPGTRLTVL.

V gene TRBV9 combines with J gene TRBJ2-3; 11 bases agree with TRBD2. The V and J ends lost 4 bases and 3 bases, in that order; junction bases with no gene match: 7. Germline assignment: CDR1 SGDLS and CDR2 YYNGEE. This CDR3 is built from 16 residues. CDR3 protein: CASSFRTSGWTDTQYF. The CDR3 coding sequence is TGTGCCAGCAGCTTCAGGACTAGCGGGTGGACAGATACGCAGTATTTT.

The chain has TRBV7-2 and TRBJ2-7; 7 bases are a match to TRBD1. Germline V gene lookup returns CDR1 SGHTA and CDR2 FQGNSA. The CDR3 covers 14 residues. J gave up 1 base and V 3 bases, and 3 bases lay outside the gene matches. The CDR3 spells CASSLDRSSYEQYF. CDR3 nucleotide sequence: TGTGCCAGCAGCTTGGACAGGTCTTCCTACGAGCAGTACTTC.

This CDR3 reads CASSFRTSSTHEQYF. CDR3 DNA sequence: TGTGCCAGCAGCTTCCGGACTAGCTCTACCCACGAGCAGTACTTC. The chain joins TRBV7-8 to TRBJ2-7, with 8 positions matching TRBD2. The CDR3 covers 15 residues. Germline V gene lookup returns CDR1 SGHVS and CDR2 FQNEAQ. J gave up 5 bases and V 3 bases, and 9 bases lay outside the gene matches.

The J gene is TRBJ2-5, the V gene TRBV18; D is undetermined. Germline V gives CDR1 KGHSH, CDR2 LQKENI. V was pared by 6 bases and J by 2 bases, with 13 bases between. The CDR3 extends over 14 amino acids. CDR3 sequence reads: CASSEQNRQETQYF. The CDR3 DNA follows: TGTGCCAGCTCCGAGCAGAACAGACAAGAGACCCAGTACTTC.

V is TRBV11-2 and J is TRBJ2-5; 10 bases line up with TRBD1. V lost 5 bases, J lost 4 bases, and 7 bases stayed unmatched. Germline assignment: CDR1 SGHAT and CDR2 FQNNGV. The CDR3 loop spans 15 amino acids. The CDR3 DNA follows: TGTGCCAGCAGCCCAGACAGGGGGCAAGGAGAGACCCAGTACTTC. It translates to CASSPDRGQGETQYF. The variable domain in full, completed from reference TRBV11-2 and TRBJ2-5, reads EAGVAQSPRYKIIEKRQSVAFWCNPISGHATLYWYQQILGQGPKLLIQFQNNGVVDDSQLPKDRFSAERLKGVDSTLKIQPAKLEDSAVYLCASSPDRGQGETQYFGPGTRLLVL.

The chain uses TRBV7-6 and TRBJ2-7; a possible D gene is TRBD2 (5 bases). Trimming cost V 5 bases and J 6 bases, with 20 bases left between them. The CDR3 contains 15 residues. In germline, CDR1 is SGHVS, CDR2 FNYEAQ. In DNA, the CDR3 is TGTGCCAGCAGCCCCACGGTCCGGGGTGGTCGCGAGCAGTACTTC. Its protein is CASSPTVRGGREQYF.

The chain recombines TRBV7-2 with TRBJ2-7; perhaps TRBD1 as D (5 bases). The germline V gene encodes CDR1 SGHTA and CDR2 FQGNSA. The CDR3 spans 13 residues. V shed 6 bases and J shed 2 bases, with 11 bases lying between them. Here the CDR3 reads CASRGIGAYEQYF. DNA of the CDR3: TGTGCCAGCAGAGGGATAGGGGCCTACGAGCAGTACTTC.

This rearrangement joins TRBV7-6 to TRBJ2-7; 8 bases are shared with TRBD1. Germline trimming cut 5 bases from V and 2 bases from J; bases unmatched to any gene: 5. This CDR3 comprises 14 residues. The germline V gene encodes CDR1 SGHVS and CDR2 FNYEAQ. CDR3 bases: TGTGCCAGCAGCCCGACAGGGGTCACCTACGAGCAGTACTTC. Amino acids: CASSPTGVTYEQYF.